This T cell receptor (beta chain) was sequenced for a study of blood T cells in healthy people across ages. Through a sample-barcoded 5' primer and a J-beta primer mix, a second PCR was run for about 6 to 11 cycles. Every single cDNA molecule received a tag from a template-switch adaptor with 12 random nucleotides. TCRdb itself ran the 5' RACE reads through MiXCR, one entry per CDR3 protein. The sample lists some 850,000 distinct CDR3 sequences, around a quarter seen once, with around 3% in the top ten. Whole-study results and caveats: Diversity figures derived from one million T cells were judged to underestimate the true value.

This clonotype was seen only a few times. The antigen remains unidentified. The same data also contributed to another study, on T cells of mothers and their children.

What was sequenced was blood. This clonotype was obtained from a boy between 10 and 17 years old in good health.

The CDR3 region is CASSHMKRQQETQYF. The CDR3 bases are TGTGCCAGCAGCCATATGAAGCGCCAACAAGAGACCCAGTACTTC. V and J are TRBV4-2 and TRBJ2-5; D call uncertain. The germline V and J ends were trimmed by 3 bases and 2 bases, with 13 bases remaining between them. CDR3 size: 15 residues. Germline V gene lookup returns CDR1 LGHNA and CDR2 YNFKEQ.